This T cell receptor (beta chain) was identified during a study of blood T cell repertoires in COVID-19. Study summary: Both acute and convalescent COVID-19 samples were obtained from the United States, Italy and Spain.

The authors' processing: The authors estimated nucleated cell counts from reference gene primer amplification. Produced via immunoSEQ multiplex PCR; TCRdb's table is partial and in-frame only. V, J and clone size were drawn from that table, and D and trimming were deduced from the DNA. The repertoire consists of fewer than 45,000 clones, with around nine tenths occurring once and the leading ten covering less than 45%. This TCR came from a man aged 55 to 69 with active or convalescent COVID-19. Sequencing was carried out using peripheral blood.

DNA of the CDR3: TGTGCCAGCAGTGAAAGCCCTAAGTCCTACGAGCAGTACTTC. Amino acids: CASSESPKSYEQYF. The chain recombines TRBV28 with TRBJ2-7; D is unclear. Trimming left V 5 bases short and J 1 base short, with 12 bases between. The V gene's germline CDR1 is MDHEN and CDR2 SYDVKM. The CDR3 sequence is 14 residues long. Full variable domain (remainder filled in from reference TRBV28 and TRBJ2-7): DVKVTQSSRYLVKRTGEKVFLECVQDMDHENMFWYRQDPGLGLRLIYFSYDVKMKEKGDIPEGYSVSREKKERFSLILESASTNQTSMYLCASSESPKSYEQYFGPGTRLTVT.